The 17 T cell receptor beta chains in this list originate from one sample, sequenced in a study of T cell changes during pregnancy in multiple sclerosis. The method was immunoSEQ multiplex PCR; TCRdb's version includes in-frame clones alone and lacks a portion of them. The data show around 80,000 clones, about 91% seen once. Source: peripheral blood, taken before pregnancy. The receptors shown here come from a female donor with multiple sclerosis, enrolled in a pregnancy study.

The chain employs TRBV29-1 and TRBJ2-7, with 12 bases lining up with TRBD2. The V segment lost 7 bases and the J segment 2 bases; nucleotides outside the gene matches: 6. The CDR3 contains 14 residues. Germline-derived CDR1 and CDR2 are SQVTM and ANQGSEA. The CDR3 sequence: CSASSGRVTYEQYF. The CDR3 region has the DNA TGCAGCGCTTCTAGCGGGAGGGTAACCTACGAGCAGTACTTC.

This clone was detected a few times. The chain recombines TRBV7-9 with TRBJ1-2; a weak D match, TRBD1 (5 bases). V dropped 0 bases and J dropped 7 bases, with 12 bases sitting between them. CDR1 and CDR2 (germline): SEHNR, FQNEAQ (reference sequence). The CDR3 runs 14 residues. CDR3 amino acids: CASSLARQSGGYTF. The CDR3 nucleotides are TGTGCCAGCAGCTTAGCGCGACAGAGTGGTGGCTACACCTTC.

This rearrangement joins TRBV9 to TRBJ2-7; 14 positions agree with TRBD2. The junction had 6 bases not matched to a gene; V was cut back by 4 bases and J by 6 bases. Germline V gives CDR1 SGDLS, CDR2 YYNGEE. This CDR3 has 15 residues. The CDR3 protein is CASSPRLAGGSEQYF. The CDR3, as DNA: TGTGCCAGCAGCCCCCGACTAGCGGGAGGGAGCGAGCAGTACTTC.

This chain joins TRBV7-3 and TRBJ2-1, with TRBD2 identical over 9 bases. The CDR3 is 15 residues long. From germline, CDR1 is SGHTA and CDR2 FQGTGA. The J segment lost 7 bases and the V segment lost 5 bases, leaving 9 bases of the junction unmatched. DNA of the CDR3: TGTGCCAGCAGCACGGTTGGGACTAGCTCAAATGAGCAGTTCTTC. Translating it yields CASSTVGTSSNEQFF.

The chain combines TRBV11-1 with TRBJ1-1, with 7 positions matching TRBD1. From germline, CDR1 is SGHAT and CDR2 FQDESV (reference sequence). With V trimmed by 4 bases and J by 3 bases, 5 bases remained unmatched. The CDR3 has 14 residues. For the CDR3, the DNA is TGTGCCAGCAGCTCCACAGGGGTGGACACTGAAGCTTTCTTT. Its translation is CASSSTGVDTEAFF.

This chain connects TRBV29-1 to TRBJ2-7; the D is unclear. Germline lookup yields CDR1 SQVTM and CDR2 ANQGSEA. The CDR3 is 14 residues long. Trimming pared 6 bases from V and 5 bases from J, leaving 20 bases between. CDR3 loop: CSVAEFRGVDEQYF. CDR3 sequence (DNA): TGCAGCGTCGCCGAGTTTAGAGGCGTGGACGAGCAGTACTTC.

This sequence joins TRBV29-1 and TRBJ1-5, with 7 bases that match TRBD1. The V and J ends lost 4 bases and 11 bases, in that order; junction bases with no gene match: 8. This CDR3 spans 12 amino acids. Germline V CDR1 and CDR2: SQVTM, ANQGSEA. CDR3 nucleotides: TGCAGCGTTGTATTGGGCAGGGGGACCCAGCATTTT. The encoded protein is CSVVLGRGTQHF.

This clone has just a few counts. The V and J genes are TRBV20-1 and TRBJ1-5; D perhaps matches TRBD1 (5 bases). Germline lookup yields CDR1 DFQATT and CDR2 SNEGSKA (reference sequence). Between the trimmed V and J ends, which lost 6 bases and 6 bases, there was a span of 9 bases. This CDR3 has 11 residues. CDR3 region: CSAGGGQPQHF. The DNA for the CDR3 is TGCAGTGCCGGGGGGGGTCAGCCCCAGCATTTT.

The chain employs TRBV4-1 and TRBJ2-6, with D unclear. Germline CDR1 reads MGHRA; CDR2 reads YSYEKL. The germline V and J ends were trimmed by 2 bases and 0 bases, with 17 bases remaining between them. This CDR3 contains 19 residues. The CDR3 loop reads CASSQLLLDLNSGANVLTF. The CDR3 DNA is TGCGCCAGCAGCCAATTGCTGTTAGATCTCAACTCTGGGGCCAACGTCCTGACTTTC.

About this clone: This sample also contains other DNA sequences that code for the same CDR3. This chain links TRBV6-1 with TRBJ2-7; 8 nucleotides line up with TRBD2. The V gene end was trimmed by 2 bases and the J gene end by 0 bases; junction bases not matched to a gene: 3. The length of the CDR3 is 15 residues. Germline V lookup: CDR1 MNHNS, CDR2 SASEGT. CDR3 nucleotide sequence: TGTGCCAGCAGTGAAACCAGCGGGAGCTCCTACGAGCAGTACTTC. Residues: CASSETSGSSYEQYF.

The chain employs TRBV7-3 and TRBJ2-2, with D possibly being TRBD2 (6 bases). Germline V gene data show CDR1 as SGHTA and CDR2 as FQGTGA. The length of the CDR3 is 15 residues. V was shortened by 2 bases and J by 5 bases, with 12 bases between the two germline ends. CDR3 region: CASSLESGVTGELFF. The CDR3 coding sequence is TGTGCCAGCAGCTTAGAGTCGGGGGTTACCGGGGAGCTGTTTTTT.

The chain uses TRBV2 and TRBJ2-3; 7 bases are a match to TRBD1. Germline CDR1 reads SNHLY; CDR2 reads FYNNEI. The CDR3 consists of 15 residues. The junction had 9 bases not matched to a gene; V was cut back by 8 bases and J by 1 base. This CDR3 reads CASGKGQTRTDTQYF. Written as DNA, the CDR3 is TGTGCCAGCGGTAAGGGACAGACCCGCACAGATACGCAGTATTTT.

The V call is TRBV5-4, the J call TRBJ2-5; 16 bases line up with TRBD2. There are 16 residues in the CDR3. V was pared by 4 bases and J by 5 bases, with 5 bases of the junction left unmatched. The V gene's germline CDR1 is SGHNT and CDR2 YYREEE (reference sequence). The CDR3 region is CASSTGTSGGVETQYF. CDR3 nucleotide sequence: TGTGCCAGCAGCACGGGGACTAGCGGGGGGGTGGAGACCCAGTACTTC.

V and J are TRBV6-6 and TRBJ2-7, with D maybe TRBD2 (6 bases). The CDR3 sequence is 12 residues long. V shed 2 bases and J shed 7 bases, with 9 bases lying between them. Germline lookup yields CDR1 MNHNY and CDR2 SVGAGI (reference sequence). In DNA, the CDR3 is TGTGCCAGCAGTTACGAGGGGAGGGAGCAGTACTTC. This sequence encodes CASSYEGREQYF.

This chain's CDR3 is CASSSGQAKTYGYTF. The CDR3 nucleotides are TGTGCCAGCAGCTCCGGACAGGCGAAGACCTATGGCTACACCTTC. This sequence joins TRBV6-5 and TRBJ1-2; 7 bases fit TRBD1. The CDR3 contains 15 residues. The junction had 11 bases not matched to a gene; V was cut back by 6 bases and J by 4 bases. CDR1 is MNHEY and CDR2 is SVGAGI in the germline V gene.

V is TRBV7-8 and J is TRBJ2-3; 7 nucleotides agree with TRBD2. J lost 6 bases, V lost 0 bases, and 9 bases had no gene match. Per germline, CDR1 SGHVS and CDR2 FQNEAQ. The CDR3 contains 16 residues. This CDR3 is CASSLAQSGNSDTQYF. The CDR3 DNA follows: TGTGCCAGCAGCTTAGCGCAGAGCGGGAATTCGGATACGCAGTATTTT.

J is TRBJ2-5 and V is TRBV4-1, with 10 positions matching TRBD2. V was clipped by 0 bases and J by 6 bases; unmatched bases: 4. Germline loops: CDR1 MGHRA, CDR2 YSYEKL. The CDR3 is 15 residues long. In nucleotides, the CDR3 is TGCGCCAGCAGCCAAGACTCTAGCGGGAGTCAGACCCAGTACTTC. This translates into CASSQDSSGSQTQYF.